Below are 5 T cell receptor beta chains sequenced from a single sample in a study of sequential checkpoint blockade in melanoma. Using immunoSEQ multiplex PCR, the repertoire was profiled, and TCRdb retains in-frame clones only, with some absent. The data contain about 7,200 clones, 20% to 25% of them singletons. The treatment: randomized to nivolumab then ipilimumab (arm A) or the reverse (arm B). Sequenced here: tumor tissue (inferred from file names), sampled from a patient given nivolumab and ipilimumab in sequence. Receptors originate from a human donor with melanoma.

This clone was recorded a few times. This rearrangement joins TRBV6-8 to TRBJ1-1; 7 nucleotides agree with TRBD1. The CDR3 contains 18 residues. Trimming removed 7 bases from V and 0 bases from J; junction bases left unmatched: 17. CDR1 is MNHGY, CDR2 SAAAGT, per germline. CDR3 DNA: TGTGCCAGCATCTACGTGGCGGGGACAGACCTTATGAACACTGAAGCTTTCTTT. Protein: CASIYVAGTDLMNTEAFF.

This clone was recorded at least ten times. The CDR3: CASSLRARDTEAFF. The CDR3 bases are TGCGCCAGCAGCCTCCGAGCGAGGGACACTGAAGCTTTCTTT. The genes are TRBV23-1 and TRBJ1-1; no firm D call. TRBV23-1 is sorted into the ORF group, with uncertain function. The V end lost 6 bases, the J end lost 3 bases, and 14 bases lay between the germline ends. The CDR3 has 14 amino acids.

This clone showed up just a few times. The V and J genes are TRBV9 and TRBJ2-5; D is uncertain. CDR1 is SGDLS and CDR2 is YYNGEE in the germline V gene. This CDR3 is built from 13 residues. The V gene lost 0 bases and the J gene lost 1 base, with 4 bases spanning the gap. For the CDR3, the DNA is TGTGCCAGCAGCGTAGGGACCCAAGAGACCCAGTACTTC. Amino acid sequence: CASSVGTQETQYF. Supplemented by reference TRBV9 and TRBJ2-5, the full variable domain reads DSGVTQTPKHLITATGQRVTLRCSPRSGDLSVYWYQQSLDQGLQFLIQYYNGEERAKGNILERFSAQQFPDLHSELNLSSLELGDSALYFCASSVGTQETQYFGPGTRLLVL.

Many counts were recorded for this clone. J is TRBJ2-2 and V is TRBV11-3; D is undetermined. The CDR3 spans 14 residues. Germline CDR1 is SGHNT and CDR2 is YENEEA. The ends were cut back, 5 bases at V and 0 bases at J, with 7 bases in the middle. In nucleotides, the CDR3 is TGTGCCAGCAGCCCGGCCCCGAACACCGGGGAGCTGTTTTTT. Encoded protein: CASSPAPNTGELFF.

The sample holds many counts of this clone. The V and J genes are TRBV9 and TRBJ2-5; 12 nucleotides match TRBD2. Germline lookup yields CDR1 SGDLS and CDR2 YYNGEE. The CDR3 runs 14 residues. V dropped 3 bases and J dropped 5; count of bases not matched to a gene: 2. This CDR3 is CASSAGTSGETQYF. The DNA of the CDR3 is TGTGCCAGCAGCGCCGGGACTAGCGGGGAGACCCAGTACTTC.